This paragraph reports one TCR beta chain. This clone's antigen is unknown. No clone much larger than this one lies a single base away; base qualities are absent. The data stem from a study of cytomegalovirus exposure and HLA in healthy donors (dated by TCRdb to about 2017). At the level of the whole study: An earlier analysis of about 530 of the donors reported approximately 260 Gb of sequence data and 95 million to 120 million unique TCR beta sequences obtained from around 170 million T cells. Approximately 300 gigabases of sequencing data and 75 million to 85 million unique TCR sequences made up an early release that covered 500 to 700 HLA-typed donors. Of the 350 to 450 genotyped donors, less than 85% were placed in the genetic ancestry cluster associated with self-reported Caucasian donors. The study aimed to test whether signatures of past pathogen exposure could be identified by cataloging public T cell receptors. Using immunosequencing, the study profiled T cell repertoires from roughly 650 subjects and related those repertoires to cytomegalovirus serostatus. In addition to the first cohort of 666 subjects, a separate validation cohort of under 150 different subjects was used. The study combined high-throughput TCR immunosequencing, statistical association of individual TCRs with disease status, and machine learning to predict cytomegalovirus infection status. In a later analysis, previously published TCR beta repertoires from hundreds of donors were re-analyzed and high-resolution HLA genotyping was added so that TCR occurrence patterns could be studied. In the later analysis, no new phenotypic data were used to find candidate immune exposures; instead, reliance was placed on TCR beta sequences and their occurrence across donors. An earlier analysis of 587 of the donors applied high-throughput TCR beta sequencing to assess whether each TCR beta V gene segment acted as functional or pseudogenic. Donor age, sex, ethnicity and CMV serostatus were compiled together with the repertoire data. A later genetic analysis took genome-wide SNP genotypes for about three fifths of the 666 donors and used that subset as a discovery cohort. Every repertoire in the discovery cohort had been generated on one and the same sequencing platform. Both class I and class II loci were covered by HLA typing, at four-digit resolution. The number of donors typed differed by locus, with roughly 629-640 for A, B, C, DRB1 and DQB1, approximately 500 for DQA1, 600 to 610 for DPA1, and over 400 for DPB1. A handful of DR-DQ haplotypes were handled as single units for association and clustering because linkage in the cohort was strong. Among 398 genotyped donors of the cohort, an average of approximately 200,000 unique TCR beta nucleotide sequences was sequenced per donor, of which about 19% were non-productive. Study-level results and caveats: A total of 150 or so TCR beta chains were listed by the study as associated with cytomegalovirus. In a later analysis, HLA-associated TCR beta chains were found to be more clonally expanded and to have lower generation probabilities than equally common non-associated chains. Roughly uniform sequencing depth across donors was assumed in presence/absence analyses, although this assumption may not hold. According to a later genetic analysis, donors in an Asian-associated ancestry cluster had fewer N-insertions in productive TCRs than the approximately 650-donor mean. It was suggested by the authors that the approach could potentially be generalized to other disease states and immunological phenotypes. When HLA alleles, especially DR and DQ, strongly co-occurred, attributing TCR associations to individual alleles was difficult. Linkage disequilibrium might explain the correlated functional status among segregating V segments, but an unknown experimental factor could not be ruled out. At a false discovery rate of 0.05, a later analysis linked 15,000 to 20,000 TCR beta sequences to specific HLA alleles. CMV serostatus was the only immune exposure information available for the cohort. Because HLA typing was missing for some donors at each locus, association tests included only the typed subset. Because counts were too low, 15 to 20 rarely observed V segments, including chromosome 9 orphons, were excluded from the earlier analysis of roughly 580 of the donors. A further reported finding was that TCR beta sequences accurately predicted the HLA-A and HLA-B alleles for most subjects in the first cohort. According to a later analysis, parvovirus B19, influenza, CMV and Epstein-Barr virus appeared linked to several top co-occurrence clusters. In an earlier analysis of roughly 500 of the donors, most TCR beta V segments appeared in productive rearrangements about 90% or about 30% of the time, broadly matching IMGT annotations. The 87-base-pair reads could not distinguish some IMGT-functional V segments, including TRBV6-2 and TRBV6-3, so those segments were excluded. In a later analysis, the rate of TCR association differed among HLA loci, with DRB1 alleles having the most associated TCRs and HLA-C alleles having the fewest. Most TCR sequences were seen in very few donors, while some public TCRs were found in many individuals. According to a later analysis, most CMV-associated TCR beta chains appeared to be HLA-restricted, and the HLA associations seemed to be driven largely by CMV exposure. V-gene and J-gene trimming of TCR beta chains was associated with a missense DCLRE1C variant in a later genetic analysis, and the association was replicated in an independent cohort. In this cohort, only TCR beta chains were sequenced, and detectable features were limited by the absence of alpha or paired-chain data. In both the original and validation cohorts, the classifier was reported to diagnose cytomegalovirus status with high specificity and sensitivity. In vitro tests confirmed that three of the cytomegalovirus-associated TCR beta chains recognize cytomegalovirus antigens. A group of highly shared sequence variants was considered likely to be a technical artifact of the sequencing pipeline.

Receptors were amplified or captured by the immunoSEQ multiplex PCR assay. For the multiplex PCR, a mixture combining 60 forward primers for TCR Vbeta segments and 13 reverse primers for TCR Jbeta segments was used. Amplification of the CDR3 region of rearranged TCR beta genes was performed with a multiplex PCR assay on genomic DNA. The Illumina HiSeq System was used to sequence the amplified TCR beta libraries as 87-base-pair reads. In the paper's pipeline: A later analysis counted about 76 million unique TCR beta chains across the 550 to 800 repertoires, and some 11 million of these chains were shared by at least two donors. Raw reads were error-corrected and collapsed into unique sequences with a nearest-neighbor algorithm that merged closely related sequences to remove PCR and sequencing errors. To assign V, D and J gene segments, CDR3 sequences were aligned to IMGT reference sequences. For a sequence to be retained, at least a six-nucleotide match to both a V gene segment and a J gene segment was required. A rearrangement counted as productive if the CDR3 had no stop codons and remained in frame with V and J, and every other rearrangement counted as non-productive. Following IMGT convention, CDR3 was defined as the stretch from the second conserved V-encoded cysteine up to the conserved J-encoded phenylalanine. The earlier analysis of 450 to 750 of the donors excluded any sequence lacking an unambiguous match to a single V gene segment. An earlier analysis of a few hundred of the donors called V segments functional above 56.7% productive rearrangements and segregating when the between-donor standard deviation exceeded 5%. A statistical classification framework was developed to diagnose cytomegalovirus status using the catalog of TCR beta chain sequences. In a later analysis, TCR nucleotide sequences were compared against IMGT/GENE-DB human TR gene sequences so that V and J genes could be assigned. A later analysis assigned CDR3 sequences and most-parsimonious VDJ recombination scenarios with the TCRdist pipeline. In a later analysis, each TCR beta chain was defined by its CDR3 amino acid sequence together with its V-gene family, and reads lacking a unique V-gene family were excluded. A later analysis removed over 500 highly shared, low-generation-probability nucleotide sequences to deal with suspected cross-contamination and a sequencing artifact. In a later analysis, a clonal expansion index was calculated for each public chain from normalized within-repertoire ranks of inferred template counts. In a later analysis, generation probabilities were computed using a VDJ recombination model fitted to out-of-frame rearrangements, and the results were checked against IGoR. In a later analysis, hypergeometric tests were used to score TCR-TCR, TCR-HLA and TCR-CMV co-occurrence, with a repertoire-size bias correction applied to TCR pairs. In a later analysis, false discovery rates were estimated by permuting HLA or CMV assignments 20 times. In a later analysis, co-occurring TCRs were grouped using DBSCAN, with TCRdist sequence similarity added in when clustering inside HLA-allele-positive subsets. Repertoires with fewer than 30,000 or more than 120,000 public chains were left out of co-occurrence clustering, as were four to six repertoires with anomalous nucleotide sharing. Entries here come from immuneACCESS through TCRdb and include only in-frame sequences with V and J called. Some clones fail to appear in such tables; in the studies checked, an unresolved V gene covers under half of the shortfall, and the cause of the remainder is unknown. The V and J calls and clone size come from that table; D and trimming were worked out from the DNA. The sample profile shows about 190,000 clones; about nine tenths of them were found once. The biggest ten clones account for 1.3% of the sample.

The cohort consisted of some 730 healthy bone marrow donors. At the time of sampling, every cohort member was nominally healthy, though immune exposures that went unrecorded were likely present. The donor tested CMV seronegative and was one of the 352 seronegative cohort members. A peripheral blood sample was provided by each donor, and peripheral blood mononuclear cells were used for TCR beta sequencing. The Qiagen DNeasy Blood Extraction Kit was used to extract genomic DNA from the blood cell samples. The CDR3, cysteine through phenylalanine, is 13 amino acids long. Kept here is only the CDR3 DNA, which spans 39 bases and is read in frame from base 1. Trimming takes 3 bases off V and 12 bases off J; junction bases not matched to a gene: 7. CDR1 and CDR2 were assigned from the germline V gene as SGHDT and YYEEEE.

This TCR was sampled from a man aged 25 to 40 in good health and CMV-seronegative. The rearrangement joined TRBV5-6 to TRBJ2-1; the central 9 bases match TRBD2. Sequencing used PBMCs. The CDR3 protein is CASSYRLAEGQFF. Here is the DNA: TGTGCCAGCAGCTATAGACTAGCGGAGGGGCAGTTCTTC.